This T cell receptor (beta chain) was identified during a study of CD8+CD57+ T cells in acquired aplastic anemia. About the research overall: Roughly 3.2 ug was the average amount of DNA from sorted CD4+ and CD8+ cells. Whole-study findings and limits: Patients and controls were found to share twenty-nine CD8+ CDR3 sequences.

This clonotype was counted ten times or more. Antigen unknown. Genomic DNA served as template for TCR beta VDJ and CDR3 profiling. TCRdb fed the reads into MiXCR, producing one record per CDR3 protein. The sample holds tens of thousands of distinct CDR3 sequences; around 50% are singletons and the top ten take about 8.3%. This CDR3 comprises 17 residues. V dropped 3 bases and J dropped 0 bases, with 18 bases sitting between them. CDR1 and CDR2 (germline): SGDLS, YYNGEE. The chain links TRBV9 to TRBJ1-1; TRBD1 might be the D (6 bases). The sample consisted of sorted CD4+, CD8+, or CD8+CD57+ T cells (not recorded which) from PBMCs. The sequence came from a human donor in good health, serving as a control. CDR3 in DNA: TGTGCCAGCAGCGAAAGCTTCAGGGGTGCGTTGAACACTGAAGCTTTCTTT. It translates to CASSESFRGALNTEAFF. The variable domain in full, completed from reference TRBV9 and TRBJ1-1, reads DSGVTQTPKHLITATGQRVTLRCSPRSGDLSVYWYQQSLDQGLQFLIQYYNGEERAKGNILERFSAQQFPDLHSELNLSSLELGDSALYFCASSESFRGALNTEAFFGQGTRLTVV.